This note documents a single T cell receptor beta chain sequence. Profiled with immunoSEQ multiplex PCR; TCRdb holds only in-frame clones, not every one. This table holds about 93,000 clones, approximately 95% found once. The data originate from a study of technical replicates of blood from several donors. There are 19 residues in the CDR3. Germline V gene sequence: CDR1 MDHEN, CDR2 SYDVKM. V lost 5 bases, J lost 6 bases, and 12 bases stayed unmatched. The sequence derives from a human donor in good health. V and J are TRBV28 and TRBJ2-2, with 16 positions matching TRBD2. The material sequenced was T cells isolated from PBMCs. The CDR3 loop is CASSHPGLAGGVWSGELFF. CDR3 nucleotide sequence: TGTGCCAGCAGTCACCCGGGACTAGCGGGAGGGGTTTGGTCCGGGGAGCTGTTTTTT.